The clone carrying this T cell receptor beta chain is labeled medium-sized (0.01 to 0.1%). The antigen remains undetermined. The same CDR3 arises from other DNA sequences in this sample as well. This sample was taken from a study of OX40 agonist ivuxolimab in advanced cancers. Overall study context: Patients were treated with intravenous ivuxolimab, dosed at 0.01 to 10 mg/kg and infused every 2 weeks. Of the participants, 40% to 50% had some prior anti-PD-1, anti-PD-L1 or anti-CTLA-4 therapy, which was allowed. Study observations and caveats: Averaged across samples, CD8+ T cells carried more expanded clones than CD4+ did. CD4+ and CD8+ T cells in blood underwent clonal expansion by week 6 at 0.1 to 3.0 mg/kg.

Trimming cost V 0 bases and J 5 bases, with 10 bases left between them. This CDR3 contains 14 residues. Per germline, CDR1 MGHRA and CDR2 YSYEKL. Produced via immunoSEQ multiplex PCR; TCRdb's table is partial and in-frame only. The sample contains about 19,000 clones, roughly 89% of which appear only once. This specimen consisted of CD4+ or CD8+ T cells sorted from blood, obtained in a trial of the OX40 agonist ivuxolimab. The TCR originated in an adult with an advanced solid tumor such as melanoma, head and neck, liver or kidney cancer. The chain uses TRBV4-1 and TRBJ1-1, with D unclear. The CDR3 loop reads CASSQDGRETEAFF. CDR3 nucleotide sequence: TGCGCCAGCAGCCAAGATGGGAGGGAAACTGAAGCTTTCTTT.